This T cell receptor (beta chain) originates from a study of CD8+ T cells in alopecia areata. RNA extraction was followed by reverse transcription into cDNA, which acted as the sequencing template. Clones were read by immunoSEQ multiplex PCR, and TCRdb kept only the in-frame ones, dropping some. Of 200,000 to 250,000 clones in the sample, around 50% were seen once. Deletions cut 6 bases from V and 2 bases from J, with 7 bases between. Germline V gives CDR1 SNHLY, CDR2 FYNNEI. CDR3 size: 12 residues. V usage is TRBV2 and J usage is TRBJ1-2; D not certain. This receptor was identified in a human donor in good health. Input material: CD8+ T cells sorted from blood. This CDR3 is CASRDGNYGYTF. DNA for the CDR3: TGTGCCAGCAGGGACGGAAACTATGGCTACACCTTC.